This TCR beta chain was sequenced in a study of control samples from healthy donors and cancer patients. The repertoire was sequenced with immunoSEQ multiplex PCR; TCRdb's copy has only in-frame clones and lacks some. The sample records 150,000 or so clones, 94% being singletons. The germline V gene encodes CDR1 MNHEY and CDR2 SVGEGT. V was pared by 4 bases and J by 2 bases, with 12 bases between. The CDR3 is 14 amino acids. This rearrangement joins TRBV6-2 or TRBV6-3 to TRBJ2-7; D is perhaps TRBD2 (5 bases). The specimen sequenced was blood. This receptor was identified in a woman between 35 and 50 years old in good health. The DNA of the CDR3 is TGTGCCAGCAGTTCAGCGCAGAGGGCCTACGAGCAGTACTTC. Residues: CASSSAQRAYEQYF.